What follows are 26 T cell receptor beta chains derived from one specimen sequenced in a study of blood T cells in healthy people across ages. With a J-beta primer mix and a sample-barcoded 5' primer, a second PCR ran roughly 7 to 11 cycles. A single record per CDR3 protein comes from TCRdb applying MiXCR to the 5' RACE reads. The sample has about 780,000 distinct CDR3 sequences; about 47% are singletons. Specimen: blood. Receptor source: an elderly man in good health.

A word on this clonotype: The junction and the germline gene differ at one end; a read error may be behind it. This sequence joins TRBV11-1 and TRBJ1-2; 9 bases are shared with TRBD1. CDR3 size: 13 residues. Germline V gene sequence: CDR1 SGHAT, CDR2 FQDESV (reference sequence). For the CDR3, the DNA is TGCGCCAGCAGCGGGGACAGGGACTATGGCTACACCTTC. This sequence encodes CASSGDRDYGYTF.

This rearrangement joins TRBV27 to TRBJ2-7; D remains ambiguous. Trimming cost V 5 bases and J 0 bases, with 17 bases left between them. Germline V gene sequence: CDR1 MNHEY, CDR2 SMNVEV (reference sequence). The CDR3 spans 16 residues. CDR3 DNA sequence: TGTGCCAGCAGTCTCACCCTGCCGACAAGCTCCTACGAGCAGTACTTC. Amino acids: CASSLTLPTSSYEQYF.

A few counts support this clonotype. This chain joins TRBV28 and TRBJ2-7; 9 nucleotides match TRBD1. Germline CDR1 reads MDHEN; CDR2 reads SYDVKM. V gave up 4 bases and J gave up 1 base; unmatched junction bases: 5. This CDR3 has 15 amino acids. The CDR3 spells CASSSTGGGSYEQYF. In DNA form, the CDR3 reads TGTGCCAGCAGTTCTACAGGGGGCGGGTCCTACGAGCAGTACTTC.

V is TRBV7-8 and J is TRBJ2-5; no clear D gene. Germline CDR1 SGHVS, CDR2 FQNEAQ. The CDR3 has 14 residues. Trimming removed 2 bases at V and 5 bases at J, with 12 bases between. In nucleotides, the CDR3 is TGTGCCAGCAGCTTAAAGCCCCTGGGGGAGACCCAGTACTTC. As protein: CASSLKPLGETQYF.

This clonotype came up once. Sequence at one end of the junction differs from germline and may be a read error. The rearrangement joins TRBV28 to TRBJ2-3; D may match TRBD1 or TRBD2 (5 bases each). This CDR3 has 18 residues. Germline CDR1 is MDHEN and CDR2 is SYDVKM. The CDR3: CAGNTWGQRIDSTATQYF. CDR3 in DNA: TGTGCCGGCAATACATGGGGCCAGCGGATTGATAGCACAGCTACGCAGTATTTT.

The gene calls are TRBV4-3 and TRBJ2-5, with D uncertain. The length of the CDR3 is 13 residues. The germline V gene has CDR1 LGHNA and CDR2 YSLEER. Deletions cut 3 bases from V and 11 bases from J, with 16 bases between. The CDR3: CASSHYGENEQYF. CDR3 nucleotides: TGCGCCAGCAGCCACTATGGGGAAAATGAGCAGTACTTC.

V is TRBV10-3 and J is TRBJ2-4; 9 positions agree with TRBD2. Near its end, the DNA agrees better with TRBJ2-7, so the J call may be wrong. The CDR3 contains 14 residues. Looked up from germline, CDR1 is ENHRY and CDR2 is SYGVKD. In nucleotides, the CDR3 is TGTGCCATCAGTGACTTGCGGGGGGGTGACGAGCAGTACTTC. This sequence encodes CAISDLRGGDEQYF.

In this sample, this clonotype turned up a few times. The chain uses TRBV20-1 and TRBJ2-1; weak D call: TRBD1 (6 bases). The CDR3 runs to 14 residues. The germline CDR1 and CDR2 sequences are DFQATT and SNEGSKA (reference sequence). V shed 3 bases and J shed 2 bases, with 11 bases lying between them. For the CDR3, the DNA is TGCAGTGCTAGTGGCAGGGACACCTACAATGAGCAGTTCTTC. Amino acid sequence: CSASGRDTYNEQFF.

In its sample, this clonotype was seen many times. This chain links TRBV7-2 with TRBJ2-7; tentative D call: TRBD2 (7 bases). V gave up 5 bases and J gave up 8 bases, with 19 bases separating them. Germline loops: CDR1 SGHTA, CDR2 FQGNSA. This CDR3 is built from 14 residues. The DNA for the CDR3 is TGTGCCAGCAGCACCGGGGGGCCCAAACCCCAGCAGTACTTC. Translation: CASSTGGPKPQQYF.

The rearrangement joins TRBV3-1 to TRBJ2-7, with 7 bases matching TRBD2. Germline V gene sequence: CDR1 LGHDT, CDR2 YNNKEL (reference sequence). The CDR3 is 14 amino acids. With 3 bases clipped from V and 3 bases from J, the junction kept 5 bases outside the gene matches. CDR3 DNA sequence: TGTGCCAGCAGCCAGTCGGGCGGGAGCTACGAGCAGTACTTC. The encoded protein is CASSQSGGSYEQYF.

This clonotype was found a few times. The V call is TRBV6-2 or TRBV6-3, the J call TRBJ2-7; TRBD2 matches at 8 bases. The CDR3 extends over 15 amino acids. V lost 5 bases to trimming and J lost 7 bases; unmatched junction nucleotides: 13. Germline CDR1 and CDR2: MNHEY and SVGEGT. CDR3 nucleotides: TGTGCCAGCAGTCCGGGAGGGAGTGGTTACAATGAGCAGTACTTC. The encoded protein is CASSPGGSGYNEQYF.

The chain's CDR3 is CASSPYGQSYNEQFF. Here the CDR3 DNA reads TGTGCCAGCAGCCCATACGGGCAGTCCTACAATGAGCAGTTCTTC. The V and J genes are TRBV7-2 and TRBJ2-1; no clear D. V lost 5 bases and J 1 base, leaving 12 bases between the germline ends. CDR3 length equals 15 residues. Per the germline V gene, CDR1 is SGHTA and CDR2 is FQGNSA.

The V gene is TRBV20-1, the J gene TRBJ2-4; 12 bases are shared with TRBD2. The assigned J gene may be wrong: the sequence end matches TRBJ2-7 better. Germline CDR1 reads DFQATT; CDR2 reads SNEGSKA (reference sequence). The CDR3 runs to 15 residues. CDR3 loop: CSANRLAGAGNEQYF. CDR3 DNA sequence: TGCAGTGCTAATAGACTAGCGGGAGCGGGCAACGAGCAGTACTTC.

This clonotype came up a few times. The rearrangement uses TRBV5-1 and TRBJ2-1, with D hard to call. The germline gives CDR1 SGHRS, CDR2 YFSETQ. There are 14 residues in the CDR3. V shed 2 bases and J shed 6 bases, with 12 bases lying between them. In nucleotides, the CDR3 is TGCGCCAGCAGCTTAGGAAGTATGACCAATGAGCAGTTCTTC. Translated: CASSLGSMTNEQFF.

The chain links TRBV11-1 to TRBJ2-7; D unresolved. V was shortened by 2 bases and J by 2 bases, with 10 bases between the two germline ends. This CDR3 is built from 14 residues. Germline V lookup: CDR1 SGHAT, CDR2 FQDESV (reference sequence). This CDR3 is CASSLSDGTYEQYF. The CDR3 nucleotides are TGTGCCAGCAGCTTATCGGACGGTACCTACGAGCAGTACTTC. The variable domain in full, completed from reference TRBV11-1 and TRBJ2-7, reads EAEVAQSPRYKITEKSQAVAFWCDPISGHATLYWYRQILGQGPELLVQFQDESVVDDSQLPKDRFSAERLKGVDSTLKIQPAELGDSAMYLCASSLSDGTYEQYFGPGTRLTVT.

This clonotype was detected many times. The chain couples TRBV6-5 to TRBJ2-7; TRBD1 agrees at 7 bases. Germline loops: CDR1 MNHEY, CDR2 SVGAGI. Trimming removed 3 bases from V and 5 bases from J; junction bases left unmatched: 13. CDR3 length: 16 amino acids. The DNA for the CDR3 is TGTGCCAGCAGTTATGAGGGGACGCGGACAGGAGACGAGCAGTACTTC. Amino acids: CASSYEGTRTGDEQYF.

The V and J genes are TRBV12-3 or TRBV12-4 and TRBJ2-6, with D unresolved. The V and J ends lost 8 bases and 0 bases respectively, with 11 bases between them. The CDR3 contains 15 residues. This chain's CDR3 is CASPKWDSGANVLTF. The CDR3 coding sequence is TGTGCCAGCCCTAAATGGGACTCTGGGGCCAACGTCCTGACTTTC.

This clonotype was detected only a few times. The chain links TRBV12-3 or TRBV12-4 to TRBJ2-7; 7 bases align to TRBD2. The CDR3 extends over 14 amino acids. Trimming cost V 6 bases and J 0 bases; bases outside gene matches: 5. CDR3 protein: CASRESSGSYEQYF. The CDR3 nucleotides are TGTGCCAGCAGGGAATCTAGCGGCTCCTACGAGCAGTACTTC.

This clonotype was seen a few times. The chain is built from TRBV6-6 and TRBJ2-5; a weak D match, TRBD2 (6 bases). Between the trimmed V and J ends, which lost 0 bases and 3 bases, there was a span of 11 bases. The CDR3 totals 15 residues. Germline assignment: CDR1 MNHNY and CDR2 SVGAGI (reference sequence). The DNA of the CDR3 is TGTGCCAGCAGTTACTCGATTGGCGGGAAAGAGACCCAGTACTTC. It specifies CASSYSIGGKETQYF.

The chain recombines TRBV6-1 with TRBJ2-1; the D is unclear. V gave up 4 bases and J gave up 5 bases, with 9 bases separating them. The CDR3 is 13 amino acids. Germline V gene data show CDR1 as MNHNS and CDR2 as SASEGT. The CDR3 sequence is CASSGSYDNEQFF. The CDR3 DNA follows: TGTGCCAGCAGTGGTTCGTATGACAATGAGCAGTTCTTC.

In its sample, this clonotype was seen once. The chain joins TRBV5-1 to TRBJ1-2; 8 nucleotides agree with TRBD1. The length of the CDR3 is 16 residues. From germline, CDR1 is SGHRS and CDR2 YFSETQ. After removal of 0 bases from V and 3 bases from J, the junction contained 7 bases not matched to a gene. The CDR3 protein is CASSLAGTGSDYGYTF. The CDR3 DNA follows: TGCGCCAGCAGCTTGGCGGGGACAGGATCCGACTATGGCTACACCTTC. Full variable domain (outside the CDR3, taken from reference TRBV5-1 and TRBJ1-2): KAGVTQTPRYLIKTRGQQVTLSCSPISGHRSVSWYQQTPGQGLQFLFEYFSETQRNKGNFPGRFSGRQFSNSRSEMNVSTLELGDSALYLCASSLAGTGSDYGYTFGSGTRLTVV.

The gene calls are TRBV7-7 and TRBJ2-3, with 9 bases lining up with TRBD1. The trim removed 2 bases at V and 5 bases at J, leaving 5 bases unmatched. The CDR3 has 15 amino acids. Germline CDR1 reads SSHAT; CDR2 reads FNYEAQ (reference sequence). CDR3 DNA sequence: TGTGCCAGCAGCTTACTACCGGGACAGGGAGATACGCAGTATTTT. Translation: CASSLLPGQGDTQYF.

About this clonotype: A read error may produce the germline difference seen at one junction end. The chain links TRBV7-2 to TRBJ1-4, with unresolved D. The CDR3 runs 14 residues. Germline CDR1 reads SGHTA; CDR2 reads FQGNSA. The CDR3 coding sequence is TGTGCCAGCCGCTTAGAGGTCGGCAATGAAAAACTGTTTTTT. This encodes CASRLEVGNEKLFF. Supplemented by reference TRBV7-2 and TRBJ1-4, the full variable domain reads GAGVSQSPSNKVTEKGKDVELRCDPISGHTALYWYRQSLGQGLEFLIYFQGNSAPDKSGLPSDRFSAERTGGSVSTLTIQRTQQEDSAVYLCASRLEVGNEKLFFGSGTQLSVL.

The chain has TRBV7-9 and TRBJ2-1; 13 positions match TRBD2. The CDR3 length is 17 residues. Trimming at V came to 7 bases and at J to 6 bases, leaving 12 bases not matched to a gene. Germline lookup yields CDR1 SEHNR and CDR2 FQNEAQ (reference sequence). CDR3 nucleotide sequence: TGTGCCAGCAATCGGCCGGAAGGACTAGCGGGGGTCAATGAGCAGTTCTTC. It specifies CASNRPEGLAGVNEQFF. The variable domain in full, completed from reference TRBV7-9 and TRBJ2-1, reads DTGVSQNPRHKITKRGQNVTFRCDPISEHNRLYWYRQTLGQGPEFLTYFQNEAQLEKSRLLSDRFSAERPKGSFSTLEIQRTEQGDSAMYLCASNRPEGLAGVNEQFFGPGTRLTVL.

V and J are TRBV6-1 and TRBJ1-5; TRBD1 might be the D (5 bases). Germline lookup yields CDR1 MNHNS and CDR2 SASEGT. Trimming cost V 8 bases and J 2 bases, with 13 bases left between them. This CDR3 spans 14 amino acids. CDR3 nucleotide sequence: TGTGCCAGCTGTGTCAGGGATGGCAATCAGCCCCAGCATTTT. It codes for CASCVRDGNQPQHF.

This clonotype was observed a few times. CDR3 sequence reads: CASSFGFGGSTSEQYF. The DNA for the CDR3 is TGTGCCAGCAGCTTCGGTTTTGGTGGGAGCACCTCCGAGCAGTACTTC. This chain links TRBV11-3 with TRBJ2-5; TRBD2 might be the D (5 bases). Near its end, the DNA agrees better with TRBJ2-7, so the J call may be wrong. Germline V CDR1 and CDR2: SGHNT, YENEEA. The CDR3 sequence is 16 residues long.